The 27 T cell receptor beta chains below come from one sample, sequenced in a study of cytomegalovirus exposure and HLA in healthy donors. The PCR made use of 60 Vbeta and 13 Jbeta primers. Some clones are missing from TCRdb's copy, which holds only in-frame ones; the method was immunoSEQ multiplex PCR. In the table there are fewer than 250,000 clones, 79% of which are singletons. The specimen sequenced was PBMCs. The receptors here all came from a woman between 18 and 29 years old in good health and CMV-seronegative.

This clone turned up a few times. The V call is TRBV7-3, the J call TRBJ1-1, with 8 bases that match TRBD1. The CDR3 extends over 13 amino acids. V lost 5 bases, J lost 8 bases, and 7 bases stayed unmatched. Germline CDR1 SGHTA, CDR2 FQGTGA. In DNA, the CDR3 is TGTGCCAGCAGCCGACAAGCAGGGGGCGAAGCTTTCTTT. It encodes CASSRQAGGEAFF.

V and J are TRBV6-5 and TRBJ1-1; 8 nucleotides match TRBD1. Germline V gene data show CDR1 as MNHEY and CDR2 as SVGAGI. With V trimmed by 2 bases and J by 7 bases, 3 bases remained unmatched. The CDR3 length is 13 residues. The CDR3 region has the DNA TGTGCCAGCAGTTACCGGACAGGGTTTGAAGCTTTCTTT. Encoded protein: CASSYRTGFEAFF.

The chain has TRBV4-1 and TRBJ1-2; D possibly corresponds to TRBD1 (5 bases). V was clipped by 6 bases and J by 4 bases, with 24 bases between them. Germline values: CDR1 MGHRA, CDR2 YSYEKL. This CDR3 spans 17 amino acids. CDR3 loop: CASSFSELGDRSYGYTF. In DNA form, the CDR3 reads TGCGCCAGCAGTTTCTCAGAATTAGGGGATCGTAGCTATGGCTACACCTTC.

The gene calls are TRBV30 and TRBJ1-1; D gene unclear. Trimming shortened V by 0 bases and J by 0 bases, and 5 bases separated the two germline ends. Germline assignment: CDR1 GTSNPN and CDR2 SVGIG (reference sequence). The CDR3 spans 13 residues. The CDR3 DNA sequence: TGTGCCTGGAGTGTACAGTTGAACACTGAAGCTTTCTTT. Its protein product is CAWSVQLNTEAFF.

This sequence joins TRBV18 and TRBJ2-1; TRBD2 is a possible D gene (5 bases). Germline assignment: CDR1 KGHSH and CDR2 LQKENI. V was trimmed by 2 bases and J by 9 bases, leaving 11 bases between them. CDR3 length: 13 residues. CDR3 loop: CASSPEGSAEQFF. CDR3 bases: TGTGCCAGCTCACCAGAGGGATCGGCTGAGCAGTTCTTC.

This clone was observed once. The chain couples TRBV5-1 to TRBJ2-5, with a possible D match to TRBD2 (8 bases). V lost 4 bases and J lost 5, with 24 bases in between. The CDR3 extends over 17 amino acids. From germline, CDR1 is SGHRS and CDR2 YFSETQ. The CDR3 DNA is TGCGCCAGCAGCGTGCGACAGGGAGGACTAGCTGGGGAGACCCAGTACTTC. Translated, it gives CASSVRQGGLAGETQYF.

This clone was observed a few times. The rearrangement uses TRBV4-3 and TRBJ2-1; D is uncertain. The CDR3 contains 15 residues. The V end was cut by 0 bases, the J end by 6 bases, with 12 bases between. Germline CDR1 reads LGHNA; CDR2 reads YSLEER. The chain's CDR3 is CASSQDTFRSNEQFF. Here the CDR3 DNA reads TGCGCCAGCAGCCAAGATACATTTAGGAGCAATGAGCAGTTCTTC.

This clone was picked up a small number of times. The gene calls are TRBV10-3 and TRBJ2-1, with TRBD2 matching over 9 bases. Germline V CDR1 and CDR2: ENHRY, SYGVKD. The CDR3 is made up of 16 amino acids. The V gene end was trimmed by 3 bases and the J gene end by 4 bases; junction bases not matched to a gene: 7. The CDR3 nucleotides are TGTGCCATCAGTGACCCCCGACTAGCGGTATACAATGAGCAGTTCTTC. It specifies CAISDPRLAVYNEQFF.

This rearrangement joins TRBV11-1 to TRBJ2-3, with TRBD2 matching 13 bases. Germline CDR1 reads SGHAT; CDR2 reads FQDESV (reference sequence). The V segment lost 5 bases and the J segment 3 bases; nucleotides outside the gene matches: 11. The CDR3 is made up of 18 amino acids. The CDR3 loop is CASSRTTSGGLPTDTQYF. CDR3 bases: TGTGCCAGCAGCCGGACGACTAGCGGGGGGCTTCCTACAGATACGCAGTATTTT.

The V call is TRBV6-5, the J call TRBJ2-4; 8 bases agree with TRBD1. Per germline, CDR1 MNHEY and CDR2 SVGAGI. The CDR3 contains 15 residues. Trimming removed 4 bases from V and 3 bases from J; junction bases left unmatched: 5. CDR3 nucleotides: TGTGCCAGCAGTTTCAGGGGGCCTGGCAAAAACATTCAGTACTTC. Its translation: CASSFRGPGKNIQYF.

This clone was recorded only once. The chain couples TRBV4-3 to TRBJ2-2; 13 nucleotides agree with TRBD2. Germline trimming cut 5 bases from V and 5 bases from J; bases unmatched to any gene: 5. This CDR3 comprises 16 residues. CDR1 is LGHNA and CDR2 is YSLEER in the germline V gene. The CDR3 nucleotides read TGCGCCAGCAGCGTGGGACTAGCGGGATGGACCGGGGAGCTGTTTTTT. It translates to CASSVGLAGWTGELFF.

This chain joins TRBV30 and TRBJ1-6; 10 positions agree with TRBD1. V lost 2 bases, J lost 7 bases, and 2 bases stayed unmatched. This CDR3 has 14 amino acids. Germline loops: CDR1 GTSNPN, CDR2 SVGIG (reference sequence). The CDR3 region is CAWSWTGGNSPLHF. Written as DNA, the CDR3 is TGTGCCTGGAGTTGGACAGGGGGGAATTCACCCCTCCACTTT. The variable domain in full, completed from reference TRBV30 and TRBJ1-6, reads SQTIHQWPATLVQPVGSPLSLECTVEGTSNPNLYWYRQAAGRGLQLLFYSVGIGQISSEVPQNLSASRPQDRQFILSSKKLLLSDSGFYLCAWSWTGGNSPLHFGNGTRLTVT.

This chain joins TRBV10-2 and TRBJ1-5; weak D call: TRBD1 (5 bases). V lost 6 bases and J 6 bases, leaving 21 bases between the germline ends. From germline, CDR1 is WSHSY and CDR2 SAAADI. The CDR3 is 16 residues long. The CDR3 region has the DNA TGCGCCAGCAGAGACCCCGGGGGAGGGGTGGGTCAGCCCCAGCATTTT. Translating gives CASRDPGGGVGQPQHF.

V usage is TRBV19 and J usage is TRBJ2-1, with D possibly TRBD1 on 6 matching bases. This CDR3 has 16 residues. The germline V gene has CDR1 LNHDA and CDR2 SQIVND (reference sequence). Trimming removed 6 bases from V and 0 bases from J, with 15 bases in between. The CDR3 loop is CASSNRDTGSYNEQFF. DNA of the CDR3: TGTGCCAGTAGCAATCGGGACACTGGCTCCTACAATGAGCAGTTCTTC.

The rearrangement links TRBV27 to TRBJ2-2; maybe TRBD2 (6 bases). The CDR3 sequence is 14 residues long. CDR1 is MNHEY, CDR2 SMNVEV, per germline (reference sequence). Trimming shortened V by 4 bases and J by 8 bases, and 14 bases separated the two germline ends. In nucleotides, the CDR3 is TGTGCCAGCAGTTCCACTAGCCGAGGGGGGGAGCTGTTTTTT. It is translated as CASSSTSRGGELFF.

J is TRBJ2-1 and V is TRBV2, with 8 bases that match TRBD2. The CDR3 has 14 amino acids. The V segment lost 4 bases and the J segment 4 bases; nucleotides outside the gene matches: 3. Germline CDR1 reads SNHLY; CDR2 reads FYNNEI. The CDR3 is CASSVTSGYNEQFF. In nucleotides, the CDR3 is TGTGCCAGCAGTGTCACTAGCGGATACAATGAGCAGTTCTTC.

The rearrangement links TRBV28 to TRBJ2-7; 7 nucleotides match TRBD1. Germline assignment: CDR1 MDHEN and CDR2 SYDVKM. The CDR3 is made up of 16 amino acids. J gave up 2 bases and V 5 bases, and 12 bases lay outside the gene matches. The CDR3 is CASSPPTGQVPYEQYF. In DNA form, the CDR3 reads TGTGCCAGCAGTCCACCCACTGGACAGGTACCCTACGAGCAGTACTTC.

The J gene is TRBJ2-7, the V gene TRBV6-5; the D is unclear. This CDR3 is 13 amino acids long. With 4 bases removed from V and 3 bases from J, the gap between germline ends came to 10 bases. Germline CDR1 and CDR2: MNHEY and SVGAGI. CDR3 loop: CASSLASDYEQYF. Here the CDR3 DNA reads TGTGCCAGCAGTTTAGCATCGGACTACGAGCAGTACTTC.

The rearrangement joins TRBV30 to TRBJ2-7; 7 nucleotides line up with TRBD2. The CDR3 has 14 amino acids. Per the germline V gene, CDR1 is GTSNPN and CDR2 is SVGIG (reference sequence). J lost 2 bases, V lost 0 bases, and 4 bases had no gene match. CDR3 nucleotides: TGTGCCTGGAGTGTAGTGGGAGGGCCCTACGAGCAGTACTTC. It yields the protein CAWSVVGGPYEQYF.

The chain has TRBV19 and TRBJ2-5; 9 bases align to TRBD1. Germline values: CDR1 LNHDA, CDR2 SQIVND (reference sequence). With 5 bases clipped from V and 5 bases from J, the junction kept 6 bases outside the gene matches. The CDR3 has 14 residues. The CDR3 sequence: CASSRYRGPETQYF. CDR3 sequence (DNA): TGTGCCAGTAGTCGTTACAGGGGGCCGGAGACCCAGTACTTC.

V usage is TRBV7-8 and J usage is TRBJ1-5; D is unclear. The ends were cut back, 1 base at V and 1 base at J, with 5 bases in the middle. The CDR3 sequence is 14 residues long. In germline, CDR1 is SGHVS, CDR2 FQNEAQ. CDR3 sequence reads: CASSLEPSNQPQHF. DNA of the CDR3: TGTGCCAGCAGCTTAGAGCCGAGCAATCAGCCCCAGCATTTT.

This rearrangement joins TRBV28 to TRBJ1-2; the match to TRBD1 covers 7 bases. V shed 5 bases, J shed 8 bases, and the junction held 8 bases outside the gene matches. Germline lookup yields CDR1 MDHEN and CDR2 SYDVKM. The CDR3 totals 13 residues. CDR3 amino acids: CASSVPPGGGYTF. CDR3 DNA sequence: TGTGCCAGCAGTGTCCCCCCAGGGGGAGGCTACACCTTC.

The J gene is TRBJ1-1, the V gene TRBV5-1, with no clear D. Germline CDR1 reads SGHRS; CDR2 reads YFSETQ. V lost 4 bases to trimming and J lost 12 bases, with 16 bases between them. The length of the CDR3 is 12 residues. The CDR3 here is CASSKEGPNPFF. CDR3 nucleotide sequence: TGCGCCAGCAGCAAGGAGGGTCCGAATCCTTTCTTT.

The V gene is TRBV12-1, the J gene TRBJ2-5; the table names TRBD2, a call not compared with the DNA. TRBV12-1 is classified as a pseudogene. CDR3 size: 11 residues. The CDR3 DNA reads TGTGCCAGCAGCTTCACATGGGAGCAGTACTTC. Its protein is CASSFTWEQYF.

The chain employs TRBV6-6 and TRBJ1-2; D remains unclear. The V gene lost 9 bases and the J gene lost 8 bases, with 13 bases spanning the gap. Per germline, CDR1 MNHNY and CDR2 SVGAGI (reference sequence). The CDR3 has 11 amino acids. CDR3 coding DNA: TGTGCCAGTCAGGTGATATGGGGCTACACCTTC. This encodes CASQVIWGYTF.

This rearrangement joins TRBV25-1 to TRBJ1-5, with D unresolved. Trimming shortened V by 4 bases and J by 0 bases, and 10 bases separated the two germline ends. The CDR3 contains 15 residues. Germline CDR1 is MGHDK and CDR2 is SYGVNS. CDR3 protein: CASSGGRNSNQPQHF. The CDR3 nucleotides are TGTGCCAGCAGTGGCGGCAGAAATAGCAATCAGCCCCAGCATTTT.

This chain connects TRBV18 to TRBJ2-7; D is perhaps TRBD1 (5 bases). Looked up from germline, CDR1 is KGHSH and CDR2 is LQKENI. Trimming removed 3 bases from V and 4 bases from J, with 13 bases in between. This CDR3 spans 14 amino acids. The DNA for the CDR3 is TGTGCCAGCTCACCGGGGCCAGGTGGTTACGAGCAGTACTTC. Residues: CASSPGPGGYEQYF.